This TCR beta chain is drawn from a study of OX40 agonist ivuxolimab in advanced cancers. General notes on the study: Ivuxolimab, which targeted the costimulatory receptor OX40 (CD134), was an agonistic, fully human IgG2 monoclonal antibody. Intravenous ivuxolimab was administered to patients every 2 weeks at six dose levels: 0.01, 0.1, 0.3, 1.5, 3 and 10 mg/kg. Of the 50 or so patients in dose escalation, some 20 had hepatocellular carcinoma, about 15 had melanoma, 9 had renal cell carcinoma and 9 had head and neck cancer. Peripheral TCRbeta sequencing aimed to test whether ivuxolimab altered TCR sequence diversity and caused clonal T-cell expansion. The dose-escalation cohort was roughly 80% male with a mean age of about 65 years, ranging from roughly 23 to 80. Three dose-escalation patients achieved partial responses, one with hepatocellular carcinoma and two with cutaneous melanoma. Prior anti-PD-1, anti-PD-L1 or anti-CTLA-4 therapy was permitted, and 40% of dose-escalation patients had received checkpoint inhibitors. The paper reports the monotherapy dose-escalation portion (N ≈ 50 patients) of the phase I ivuxolimab trial. The paper as a whole reports these results and caveats: After ivuxolimab, more expanded clones were found on average in CD8+ T cells than in CD4+ T cells. At doses of 0.1 to 3.0 mg/kg, clonal expansion of both CD4+ and CD8+ blood T cells was observed from baseline to week 6. The antigen specificity of the peripheral T cells that underwent clonal expansion was not determined. In partial responders in the 0.1-3.0 mg/kg groups, normalized peripheral clonal expansion was found to be among the lowest, especially among CD8+ T cells. Low levels of normalized T-cell clonal expansion were also seen in some patients who did not respond.

This clone has a single count. It has no known antigen specificity. It has no much larger one-base neighbor in the sample; base qualities were not kept. Genomic DNA was extracted from sorted cells for sequencing of the TCRbeta CDR3 region. The immunoSEQ Assay was used for sequencing of TCRbeta CDR3 regions. TCRdb carries this immuneACCESS record with in-frame sequences only. Its versions omit some clonotypes, under half of them owing to an unresolved V gene in the studies checked, with the rest unexplained. The sample data list 50,000 to 65,000 clones, and roughly 80% of these were observed just once. Of the sample, approximately 5% is held by the ten largest clones. CDR1 and CDR2 (SGHNT, YYREEE) derive from the germline V gene (reference sequence). The germline V and J ends show losses of 4 bases and 5 bases respectively, and no gene match explains 6 bases of the junction. Spanning cysteine to phenylalanine, the CDR3 consists of 15 amino acids. CDR3 DNA is the only sequence kept; it has 45 bases, read in frame from the first base.

The trial excluded patients who had a history of autoimmune disease or were on systemic immunosuppression. Peripheral blood for TCR sequencing was collected from all dose cohorts at baseline, on cycle 4 day 1, and on cycle 7 day 1. The samples were taken from a phase I, first-in-human, multicenter, open-label dose-escalation trial of ivuxolimab. The trial enrolled adults with locally advanced or metastatic head and neck squamous cell, hepatocellular, melanoma or renal cell carcinoma. Before TCR sequencing, CD4+ T cells and CD8+ T cells were sorted from peripheral blood as separate populations. The V and J segments used are TRBV5-4 and TRBJ2-2; the junction holds 9 bases that match TRBD1. The sequence was obtained from an adult with an advanced solid tumor such as melanoma, head and neck, liver or kidney cancer. The specimen was CD4+ or CD8+ T cells sorted from blood, collected in a trial of the OX40 agonist ivuxolimab. The bases read TGTGCCAGCAGCGGCTCCGGGACAGGGACCGGGGAGCTGTTTTTT. This is translated as CASSGSGTGTGELFF. Extended through the reference TRBV5-4 and TRBJ2-2 proteins, this CDR3 yields the full variable domain: ETGVTQSPTHLIKTRGQQVTLRCSSQSGHNTVSWYQQALGQGPQFIFQYYREEENGRGNFPPRFSGLQFPNYSSELNVNALELDDSALYLCASSGSGTGTGELFFGEGSRLTVL.